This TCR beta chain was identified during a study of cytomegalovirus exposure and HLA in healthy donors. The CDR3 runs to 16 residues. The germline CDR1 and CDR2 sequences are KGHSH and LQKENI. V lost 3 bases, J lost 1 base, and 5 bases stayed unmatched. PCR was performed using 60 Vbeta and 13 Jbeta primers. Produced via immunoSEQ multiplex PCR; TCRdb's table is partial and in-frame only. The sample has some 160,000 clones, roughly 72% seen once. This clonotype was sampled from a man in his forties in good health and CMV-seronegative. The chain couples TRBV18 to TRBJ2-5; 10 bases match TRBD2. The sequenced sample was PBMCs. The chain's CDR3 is CASSPISGRGQETQYF. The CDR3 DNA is TGTGCCAGCTCACCCATCAGCGGGAGGGGCCAAGAGACCCAGTACTTC.